The 4 T cell receptor beta chains below come from one sample, sequenced in a study of CD8 T cells in ankylosing spondylitis. Study-wide findings and caveats: The study identified a TCR beta motif of roughly eight highly homologous variants that appeared characteristic of ankylosing spondylitis blood.

Antigens of these TCRs are unknown. TCRdb independently ran MiXCR on the 5' RACE reads; one entry per CDR3 protein. The sample contains some 840,000 distinct CDR3 sequences, about 10% of which appear only once. Sequenced input: blood, either unsorted or a sorted T cell fraction (not recorded which). The receptors originated from a male donor with ankylosing spondylitis.

This clonotype was recorded many times. The rearrangement joins TRBV20-1 to TRBJ1-1; no clear D gene. V was cut by 0 bases and J by 0 bases, with 5 bases left in between. The CDR3 loop spans 13 amino acids. Germline CDR1 DFQATT, CDR2 SNEGSKA (reference sequence). The CDR3, as DNA: TGCAGTGCTAGAGAGGGTATGAACACTGAAGCTTTCTTT. It translates to CSAREGMNTEAFF.

In its sample, this clonotype was seen a few times. This chain connects TRBV20-1 to TRBJ2-1, with 16 positions matching TRBD2. With V trimmed by 6 bases and J by 14 bases, 13 bases remained unmatched. The CDR3 spans 15 residues. Germline lookup yields CDR1 DFQATT and CDR2 SNEGSKA (reference sequence). DNA for the CDR3: TGCAGTGCGGGGGGGACTAGCGGGAGGGCACCCTTGGAGTTCTTC. Residues: CSAGGTSGRAPLEFF.

This clonotype was detected a few times. V gene TRBV11-2 combines with J gene TRBJ2-1, with 8 nucleotides matching TRBD2. This CDR3 contains 15 residues. Germline assignment: CDR1 SGHAT and CDR2 FQNNGV. Trimming removed 4 bases from V and 7 bases from J; junction bases left unmatched: 9. The CDR3 sequence is CASSSIRGGVNEQFF. In DNA, the CDR3 is TGTGCCAGCAGCTCTATCCGGGGGGGCGTAAATGAGCAGTTCTTC. The full variable domain, completed using reference TRBV11-2 and TRBJ2-1, is EAGVAQSPRYKIIEKRQSVAFWCNPISGHATLYWYQQILGQGPKLLIQFQNNGVVDDSQLPKDRFSAERLKGVDSTLKIQPAKLEDSAVYLCASSSIRGGVNEQFFGPGTRLTVL.

This clonotype was recorded at least ten times. The chain is built from TRBV29-1 and TRBJ1-4; 10 nucleotides line up with TRBD1. Germline-derived CDR1 and CDR2 are SQVTM and ANQGSEA. V shed 4 bases and J 5 bases; nucleotides not matched to a gene: 1. This CDR3 region has 13 residues. The CDR3 DNA reads TGCAGCGTTGGGACAGGGGGGAATGAAAAACTGTTTTTT. Protein: CSVGTGGNEKLFF.